Below, 20 T cell receptor beta chains from the same sample are listed, as sequenced in a study of cytomegalovirus exposure and HLA in healthy donors. The PCR employed 60 Vbeta primers together with 13 Jbeta primers. Measured with immunoSEQ multiplex PCR; TCRdb has only the in-frame clones, and not every one. The repertoire holds about 140,000 clones, around 76% seen once, with less than 3.5% in the top ten. The sequenced sample consisted of PBMCs. The receptors stem from a male donor in good health and CMV-seronegative.

V is TRBV9 and J is TRBJ2-1, with 7 bases matching TRBD2. This CDR3 is built from 15 residues. With V trimmed by 4 bases and J by 4 bases, 8 bases remained unmatched. Germline V gene sequence: CDR1 SGDLS, CDR2 YYNGEE. The CDR3 DNA sequence: TGTGCCAGCAGCAGGGGAGGGGCCCATTACAATGAGCAGTTCTTC. Residues: CASSRGGAHYNEQFF.

The CDR3 region has the DNA TGTGCCACTACTACCCTAGCGGGAGGGACCGGGGAGCTGTTTTTT. This codes for CATTTLAGGTGELFF. The chain joins TRBV6-6 to TRBJ2-2; 12 nucleotides match TRBD2. The J segment lost 5 bases and the V segment lost 10 bases, leaving 8 bases of the junction unmatched. From germline, CDR1 is MNHNY and CDR2 SVGAGI (reference sequence). There are 15 residues in the CDR3.

This chain links TRBV29-1 with TRBJ2-5, with D possibly being TRBD2 (7 bases). This CDR3 region has 15 residues. CDR1 is SQVTM and CDR2 is ANQGSEA in the germline V gene. The V and J ends lost 1 base and 4 bases respectively, with 16 bases between them. CDR3 sequence: CSVEVAGAMAETQYF. CDR3 bases: TGCAGCGTTGAAGTTGCGGGGGCTATGGCAGAGACCCAGTACTTC.

The chain is built from TRBV4-1 and TRBJ2-5; 11 positions agree with TRBD2. Germline V CDR1 and CDR2: MGHRA, YSYEKL. This CDR3 comprises 15 residues. J lost 5 bases, V lost 4 bases, and 6 bases had no gene match. Written as DNA, the CDR3 is TGCGCCAGCAGCCCCGGACTAGCGGGTTGGGAGACCCAGTACTTC. Its protein product is CASSPGLAGWETQYF.

The J gene is TRBJ2-1, the V gene TRBV9; 7 positions match TRBD1. The CDR3 is 17 amino acids. Germline V gene lookup returns CDR1 SGDLS and CDR2 YYNGEE. V lost 1 base and J lost 2; bases outside the gene matches: 9. The DNA of the CDR3 is TGTGCCAGCAGCGTACGTTACGGTCAGGGGGCCTACAATGAGCAGTTCTTC. As protein: CASSVRYGQGAYNEQFF.

This chain uses TRBV27 with TRBJ1-2, with 7 bases aligning to TRBD1. The CDR3 length is 13 residues. The germline CDR1 and CDR2 sequences are MNHEY and SMNVEV (reference sequence). V lost 6 bases and J lost 2; bases outside the gene matches: 3. The CDR3 DNA sequence: TGTGCCAGCAGGGACAGGCTGAACTATGGCTACACCTTC. Its protein is CASRDRLNYGYTF.

This chain links TRBV7-9 with TRBJ1-2; D is possibly TRBD1 (5 bases). The CDR3 consists of 12 residues. The germline gives CDR1 SEHNR, CDR2 FQNEAQ (reference sequence). V was trimmed by 5 bases and J by 8 bases, leaving 12 bases between them. DNA for the CDR3: TGTGCCAGCAGCACTTCGACAGCAGGCTACACCTTC. It encodes CASSTSTAGYTF. The complete variable domain, with remaining parts taken from reference TRBV7-9 and TRBJ1-2, reads DTGVSQNPRHKITKRGQNVTFRCDPISEHNRLYWYRQTLGQGPEFLTYFQNEAQLEKSRLLSDRFSAERPKGSFSTLEIQRTEQGDSAMYLCASSTSTAGYTFGSGTRLTVV.

J is TRBJ1-5 and V is TRBV15; a possible D gene is TRBD1 (5 bases). The length of the CDR3 is 16 residues. Between the trimmed V and J ends, which lost 2 bases and 9 bases, there was a span of 20 bases. Germline V gene data show CDR1 as LNHNV and CDR2 as YYDKDF (reference sequence). As DNA, the CDR3 is TGTGCCACCAGCAGAACAACGGACGGGCCGGGGGGGCCCCAGCATTTT. As protein: CATSRTTDGPGGPQHF.

The rearrangement uses TRBV18 and TRBJ1-3, with D possibly matching TRBD1 (6 bases). Trimming left V 6 bases short and J 4 bases short, with 13 bases between. The CDR3 extends over 14 amino acids. Germline V gene lookup returns CDR1 KGHSH and CDR2 LQKENI. CDR3 sequence: CASSTGTHGNTIYF. The CDR3, as DNA: TGTGCCAGCTCCACCGGGACACACGGAAACACCATATATTTT.

The chain couples TRBV5-1 to TRBJ1-1; no firm D call. CDR1 SGHRS and CDR2 YFSETQ come from the germline V gene. The V gene lost 0 bases and the J gene lost 1 base, with 4 bases spanning the gap. This CDR3 is 13 amino acids long. The CDR3 region is CASSLGANTEAFF. DNA of the CDR3: TGCGCCAGCAGCTTGGGGGCGAACACTGAAGCTTTCTTT.

The V call is TRBV10-3, the J call TRBJ2-7; D might be TRBD2 (5 bases). The V gene's germline CDR1 is ENHRY and CDR2 SYGVKD. This CDR3 has 13 residues. Trimming removed 9 bases from V and 2 bases from J, with 14 bases in between. The CDR3 coding sequence is TGTGCCATAAGCTACGGAGGTCCCTACGAGCAGTACTTC. Translation gives CAISYGGPYEQYF.

The chain carries TRBV29-1 and TRBJ1-1; D ambiguous. Germline assignment: CDR1 SQVTM and CDR2 ANQGSEA. There are 11 residues in the CDR3. Trimming cost V 4 bases and J 8 bases, with 11 bases left between them. CDR3 sequence (DNA): TGCAGCGTTGGGACGGACTCCGAAGCTTTCTTT. This encodes CSVGTDSEAFF.

The sample holds one count of this clone. Germline is not matched at one junction end, which may reflect a read error. The chain uses TRBV5-4 and TRBJ1-2, with D unclear. The CDR3 covers 15 residues. Germline lookup yields CDR1 SGHNT and CDR2 YYREEE (reference sequence). The DNA for the CDR3 is TGTGCCAGCAGCGGAGCTCGGGGAGAAGTCTATGGCTACCCCTTC. Translated, it gives CASSGARGEVYGYPF. Full variable domain (missing parts from reference TRBV5-4 and TRBJ1-2): ETGVTQSPTHLIKTRGQQVTLRCSSQSGHNTVSWYQQALGQGPQFIFQYYREEENGRGNFPPRFSGLQFPNYSSELNVNALELDDSALYLCASSGARGEVYGYPFGSGTRLTVV.

The chain employs TRBV5-1 and TRBJ1-1, with unresolved D. Trimming took 2 bases from V and 0 from J, leaving 8 bases between them. Germline assignment: CDR1 SGHRS and CDR2 YFSETQ. The CDR3 has 14 amino acids. The CDR3 sequence is CASSLLPMNTEAFF. The CDR3 region has the DNA TGCGCCAGCAGCTTACTTCCCATGAACACTGAAGCTTTCTTT.

The chain combines TRBV6-5 with TRBJ1-5; D is undetermined. Trimming removed 6 bases at V and 4 bases at J, with 7 bases between. The CDR3 sequence is 12 residues long. CDR1 is MNHEY and CDR2 is SVGAGI in the germline V gene. Here the CDR3 reads CASRNGNQPQHF. CDR3 coding DNA: TGTGCCAGCAGAAACGGGAATCAGCCCCAGCATTTT.

This clone was seen more than once but under ten times. The genes are TRBV7-8 and TRBJ2-1, with D perhaps TRBD1 (6 bases). CDR3 length: 14 amino acids. Germline CDR1 reads SGHVS; CDR2 reads FQNEAQ. V lost 1 base to trimming and J lost 4 bases, with 8 bases between them. The CDR3 DNA reads TGTGCCAGCAGCTTAGGGGACAATTACAATGAGCAGTTCTTC. Its protein product is CASSLGDNYNEQFF.

The V gene is TRBV7-8, the J gene TRBJ2-1; 8 bases agree with TRBD2. V was clipped by 5 bases and J by 7 bases; unmatched bases: 22. The CDR3 runs 19 residues. Germline V CDR1 and CDR2: SGHVS, FQNEAQ. Here the CDR3 reads CASSPHQRREDKRRNEQFF. CDR3 nucleotides: TGTGCCAGCAGCCCCCACCAACGGCGGGAGGACAAGCGGAGGAATGAGCAGTTCTTC.

The chain has TRBV4-3 and TRBJ1-1, with a possible D match to TRBD1 (5 bases). There are 14 residues in the CDR3. Germline CDR1 is LGHNA and CDR2 is YSLEER. Trimming took off 3 bases at V and 6 bases at J, with 14 bases between the two ends. The chain's CDR3 is CASSHEGRGAEAFF. The CDR3 DNA follows: TGCGCCAGCAGCCACGAGGGGAGGGGAGCTGAAGCTTTCTTT.

CDR3 nucleotide sequence: TGTGCCAGCAGTTATGGGGACAGTAGCGCCAATGAGCAGTTCTTC. It yields the protein CASSYGDSSANEQFF. The chain has TRBV27 and TRBJ2-1, with TRBD1 matching over 7 bases. CDR3 length: 15 amino acids. CDR1 and CDR2 (germline): MNHEY, SMNVEV (reference sequence). With V trimmed by 4 bases and J by 6 bases, 9 bases remained unmatched.

The chain is built from TRBV6-5 and TRBJ1-1; D possibly corresponds to TRBD1 (6 bases). V lost 2 bases to trimming and J lost 6 bases, with 16 bases between them. Germline V gene lookup returns CDR1 MNHEY and CDR2 SVGAGI. This CDR3 is 15 amino acids long. CDR3 region: CASSYRHRDRAEAFF. The CDR3, as DNA: TGTGCCAGCAGTTACCGCCACAGGGATCGGGCTGAAGCTTTCTTT.